Described below is a single T cell receptor beta chain sequence and its context. The antigen is unknown. The PCR ran on 60 Vbeta and 13 Jbeta primers. Sequencing used immunoSEQ multiplex PCR; TCRdb keeps in-frame clones, though not all of them. Of more than 150,000 clones detected, more than 80% appear once; the ten largest clones hold 0.65%. This sample is part of a study of cytomegalovirus exposure and HLA in healthy donors. CDR3 length: 18 amino acids. Findings and caveats of the study: HLA restriction was apparent for most CMV-associated TCR beta chains in a later analysis. Relative to equally common others, HLA-associated TCR beta chains showed greater clonal expansion in a later analysis. V segments that were indistinguishable, TRBV6-2 and TRBV6-3 among them, were omitted from analysis. Analyzed later, association rates of TCRs varied across HLA loci, with DRB1 most and HLA-C fewest.

The sequenced material came from PBMCs. This sequence was found in a boy aged 5-17 years in good health and CMV-seronegative. The chain combines TRBV12-2 with TRBJ1-2. TRBV12-2 is assigned pseudogene status. CDR3 amino acids: CASRLDSMFRRSNYGYTF. CDR3 bases: TGTGCAAGTCGCTTAGATTCAATGTTCAGGAGGTCTAACTATGGCTACACCTTC.